One sample yielded the 13 T cell receptor beta chains listed below, sequenced in a study of immune characterization of retroperitoneal liposarcoma. TCRdb recomputed calls from the PCR reads with MiXCR, one row per CDR3 protein. Of roughly 7,300 distinct CDR3 sequences in the sample, 25% to 35% were seen once. Specimen: blood. The receptors derive from a male donor with retroperitoneal liposarcoma.

This clonotype has more than one count but fewer than ten. The chain has TRBV6-2 or TRBV6-3 and TRBJ2-1; 7 bases agree with TRBD2. With 5 bases clipped from V and 2 bases from J, the junction kept 6 bases outside the gene matches. Germline V lookup: CDR1 MNHEY, CDR2 SVGEGT. The CDR3 runs 15 residues. The DNA of the CDR3 is TGTGCCAGCAGTCAAACGGGACTACCCTACAATGAGCAGTTCTTC. Translated, it gives CASSQTGLPYNEQFF.

This clonotype is categorized as medium-sized. The chain combines TRBV6-1 with TRBJ2-2, with D unclear. Germline V gives CDR1 MNHNS, CDR2 SASEGT. The germline V and J ends were trimmed by 6 bases and 2 bases, with 13 bases remaining between them. This CDR3 is built from 15 residues. The CDR3 DNA sequence: TGTGCCAGCAGGAGAAACACCGGCAACACCGGGGAGCTGTTTTTT. Translated, it gives CASRRNTGNTGELFF.

This sequence joins TRBV7-2 and TRBJ2-1; 12 bases match TRBD2. The CDR3 loop spans 16 amino acids. CDR1 and CDR2 (germline): SGHTA, FQGNSA. V trimming: 4 bases; J trimming: 7 bases; junction bases outside the gene matches: 8. CDR3 protein: CASSSKTSGSWNEQFF. DNA for the CDR3: TGTGCCAGCAGCTCGAAGACTAGCGGGAGTTGGAATGAGCAGTTCTTC.

Sample share makes this clonotype medium-sized. V usage is TRBV12-3 or TRBV12-4 and J usage is TRBJ2-5; 7 bases map to TRBD2. V lost 6 bases and J lost 5; bases outside the gene matches: 6. This CDR3 is 13 amino acids long. This CDR3 is CASRIAGGETQYF. Written as DNA, the CDR3 is TGTGCCAGCAGGATAGCGGGCGGGGAGACCCAGTACTTC.

Many counts were recorded for this clonotype. V gene TRBV6-1 combines with J gene TRBJ2-5; D gene uncertain. The J call may be incorrect, as the DNA end agrees better with TRBJ2-7. This CDR3 region has 13 residues. Germline V gene lookup returns CDR1 MNHNS and CDR2 SASEGT. The CDR3 nucleotides are TGTGCCAGCAGTGAAGAGGGATCTTTCGAGCAGTACTTC. Translating gives CASSEEGSFEQYF.

CDR3 nucleotide sequence: TGTGCCAGCAGTTTAGCGGGGGCGAACACCGGGGAGCTGTTTTTT. Its protein is CASSLAGANTGELFF. J is TRBJ2-2 and V is TRBV6-2 or TRBV6-3, with 9 nucleotides matching TRBD2. Germline CDR1 MNHEY, CDR2 SVGEGT. The CDR3 length is 15 residues. With V trimmed by 4 bases and J by 0 bases, 0 bases remained unmatched.

The chain carries TRBV7-2 and TRBJ1-2; D is unresolved. Trimming took off 3 bases at V and 6 bases at J, with 11 bases between the two ends. The CDR3 has 13 amino acids. The germline gives CDR1 SGHTA, CDR2 FQGNSA. The CDR3 reads CASSFFGPDGYTF. The DNA for the CDR3 is TGTGCCAGCAGCTTCTTTGGGCCTGATGGCTACACCTTC.

The V call is TRBV30, the J call TRBJ1-1; 11 bases line up with TRBD1. J gave up 3 bases and V 8 bases, and 5 bases lay outside the gene matches. The CDR3 length is 13 residues. Germline lookup yields CDR1 GTSNPN and CDR2 SVGIG (reference sequence). CDR3 bases: TGTGCCACGACGGGACAGGGGGACACTGAAGCTTTCTTT. The encoded protein is CATTGQGDTEAFF.

A note on this clonotype: This may come from a read error, since a much larger clone is one base off. V and J are TRBV4-3 and TRBJ2-1, with a possible D match to TRBD1 (5 bases). The end of the DNA is better explained by TRBJ2-7, so the J call may be wrong. CDR1 and CDR2 from the germline V gene are LGHNA and YSLEER. The length of the CDR3 is 14 residues. The CDR3 here is CASSSIKRGNEQYF. The CDR3 nucleotides are TGCGCCAGCAGCTCAATAAAAAGGGGAAATGAGCAGTACTTC.

The chain employs TRBV4-3 and TRBJ1-1; TRBD1 aligns across 11 bases. Trimming cost V 5 bases and J 3 bases; bases outside gene matches: 5. The CDR3 spans 15 residues. Germline V gene data show CDR1 as LGHNA and CDR2 as YSLEER. Here the CDR3 DNA reads TGCGCCAGCAGCGACCGGGACAGGGGGTACACTGAAGCTTTCTTT. It encodes CASSDRDRGYTEAFF.

In this sample, this clonotype is medium-sized (0.01 to 0.1%). The chain is built from TRBV6-1 and TRBJ1-6; the D is unclear. The CDR3 runs to 16 residues. The V end lost 5 bases, the J end lost 7 bases, and 18 bases lay between the germline ends. Germline assignment: CDR1 MNHNS and CDR2 SASEGT. The CDR3 DNA follows: TGTGCCAGCAGTAGGGAAAGGACTGCGGCAAATTCACCCCTCCACTTT. Its protein is CASSRERTAANSPLHF.

The chain links TRBV4-1 to TRBJ1-1; 7 bases line up with TRBD1. The germline V gene encodes CDR1 MGHRA and CDR2 YSYEKL. Losses at the gene ends were 2 bases for V and 1 base for J; bases not matched to a gene: 4. CDR3 length: 15 residues. The CDR3 loop reads CASSQRQGRNTEAFF. DNA of the CDR3: TGCGCCAGCAGCCAAAGACAGGGAAGGAACACTGAAGCTTTCTTT.

The chain is built from TRBV6-1 and TRBJ2-5, with 12 bases lining up with TRBD2. The tail of the sequence fits TRBJ2-7 better, so the J call may be wrong. CDR1 MNHNS and CDR2 SASEGT come from the germline V gene. The CDR3 has 16 residues. The CDR3 DNA is TGTGCCAGCAGTGCCGAACTAGCGGGAGGACCCTACGAGCAGTACTTC. Protein: CASSAELAGGPYEQYF.